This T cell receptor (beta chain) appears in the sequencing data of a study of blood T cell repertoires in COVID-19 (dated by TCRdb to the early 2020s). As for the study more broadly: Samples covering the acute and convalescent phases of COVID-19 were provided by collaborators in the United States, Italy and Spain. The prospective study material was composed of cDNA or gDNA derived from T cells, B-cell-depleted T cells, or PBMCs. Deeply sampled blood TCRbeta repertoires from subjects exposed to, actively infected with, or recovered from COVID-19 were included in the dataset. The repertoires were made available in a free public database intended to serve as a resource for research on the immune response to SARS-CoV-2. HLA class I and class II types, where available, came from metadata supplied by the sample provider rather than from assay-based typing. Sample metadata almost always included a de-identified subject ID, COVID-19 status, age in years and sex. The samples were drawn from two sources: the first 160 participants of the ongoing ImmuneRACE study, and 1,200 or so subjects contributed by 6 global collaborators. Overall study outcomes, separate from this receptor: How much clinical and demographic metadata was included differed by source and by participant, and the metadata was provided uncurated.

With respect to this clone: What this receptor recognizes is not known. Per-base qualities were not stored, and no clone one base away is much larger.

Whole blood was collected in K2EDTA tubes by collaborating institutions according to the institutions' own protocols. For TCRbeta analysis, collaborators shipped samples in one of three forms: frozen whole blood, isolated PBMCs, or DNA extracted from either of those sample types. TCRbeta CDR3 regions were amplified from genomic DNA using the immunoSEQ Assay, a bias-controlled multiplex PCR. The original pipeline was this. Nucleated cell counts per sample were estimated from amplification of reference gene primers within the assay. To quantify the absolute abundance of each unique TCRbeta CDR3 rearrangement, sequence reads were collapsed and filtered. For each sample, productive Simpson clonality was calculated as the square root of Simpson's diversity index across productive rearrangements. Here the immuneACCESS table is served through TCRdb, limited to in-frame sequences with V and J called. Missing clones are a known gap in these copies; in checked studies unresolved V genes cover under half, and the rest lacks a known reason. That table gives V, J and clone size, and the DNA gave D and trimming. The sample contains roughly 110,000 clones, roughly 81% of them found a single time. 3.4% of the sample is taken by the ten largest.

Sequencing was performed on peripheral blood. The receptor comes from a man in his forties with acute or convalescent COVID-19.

The CDR3 amino acid sequence is: CASSRDRALQYF. In nucleotides, the sequence is TGTGCCAGCAGCCGGGACAGGGCCCTTCAGTACTTC. The rearrangement combines TRBV6-5 with TRBJ2-7, and TRBD1 aligns with 9 junction nucleotides. CDR1 and CDR2 are read off the germline V gene as MNHEY and SVGAGI. For this chain, trimming is 6 bases at the V end and 10 bases at the J end, and the number of junction bases without a gene match is 7. From the cysteine up to the phenylalanine, the CDR3 has a length of 12 residues. Only CDR3 DNA is held: 36 bases, read in frame from base 1.